The rows below give T cell receptor beta chains drawn from one sample of a study of blood T cell repertoires in COVID-19. Clones were sequenced by immunoSEQ multiplex PCR, and TCRdb holds only the in-frame ones, with some missing. The table has more than 95,000 clones, just under 85% seen once. The sample was peripheral blood. The receptors originated from a man aged 70-80 years with active or convalescent COVID-19. CDR3s include the opening cysteine and the closing phenylalanine or tryptophan. Fields, in order: D gene, clone size, V gene, J gene, CDR3 length, CDR3 protein, CDR3 DNA. D genes are given only for firm matches. Clone sizes are given selectively: once, few, many, or a class where the clone is expanded.

>TRBD1|few|TRBV6-5|TRBJ1-1|12
CASTMGQSEAFF
TGTGCCAGCACGATGGGACAGAGTGAAGCTTTCTTT
>.|.|TRBV7-9|TRBJ2-7|14
CASIDRATGGEQYF
TGTGCCAGTATCGACAGGGCCACTGGGGGGGAGCAGTACTTC
>.|.|TRBV7-2|TRBJ2-7|14
CASSGSTSLYEQYF
TGTGCCAGCAGCGGAAGTACTAGCTTGTACGAGCAGTACTTC
>TRBD1|.|TRBV5-6|TRBJ1-3|13
CAGQVYSGNTIYF
TGTGCCGGACAGGTTTACTCTGGAAACACCATATATTTT
>.|few|TRBV6-6|TRBJ1-2|12
CASSYTGVGYTF
TGTGCCAGCAGTTACACCGGGGTTGGCTACACCTTC
>TRBD2|.|TRBV7-3|TRBJ2-1|14
CASSRGTSGNEQFF
TGTGCCAGCAGCCGAGGGACTAGCGGGAATGAGCAGTTCTTC
>TRBD1|.|TRBV18|TRBJ1-1|16
CASSLSMDRANTEAFF
TGTGCCAGCTCACTATCTATGGACAGGGCGAACACTGAAGCTTTCTTT
>TRBD1|.|TRBV9|TRBJ1-6|16
CASSEGARGLNSPLHF
TGTGCCAGCAGCGAGGGGGCCCGGGGCCTTAATTCACCCCTCCACTTT
>TRBD2|.|TRBV10-3|TRBJ2-1|14
CAIGIAGDSNEQFF
TGTGCCATCGGGATAGCGGGCGATTCCAATGAGCAGTTCTTC
>TRBD1|.|TRBV11-1|TRBJ2-5|16
CASTLGTGGVGETQYF
TGTGCCAGCACCCTAGGGACAGGGGGCGTCGGAGAGACCCAGTACTTC
>TRBD1|.|TRBV19|TRBJ1-2|15
CASSIGTGKLNGYTF
TGTGCCAGTAGTATAGGGACAGGAAAATTGAATGGCTACACCTTC
>.|.|TRBV28|TRBJ1-1|13
CASSSRRGLEAFF
TGTGCCAGCAGTTCCCGGCGGGGACTTGAAGCTTTCTTT
>TRBD1|.|TRBV2|TRBJ1-2|12
CASEQGGYGYTF
TGTGCTTCGGAGCAGGGGGGCTATGGCTACACCTTC
>TRBD1|.|TRBV27|TRBJ2-7|14
CASSLKGQAYEQYF
TGTGCCAGCAGTTTAAAGGGACAGGCCTACGAGCAGTACTTC
>.|.|TRBV11-3|TRBJ2-5|18
CASSRDGPSRAAGETQYF
TGTGCCAGCAGCCGGGACGGCCCAAGCCGGGCCGCGGGGGAGACCCAGTACTTC
>TRBD1|.|TRBV18|TRBJ2-7|13
CASSPRTGDEQYF
TGTGCCAGCTCACCACGTACAGGGGATGAGCAGTACTTC